This T cell receptor (beta chain) came from a study of spatial heterogeneity in lung cancer. Across the whole study: Alpha-chain detections were consistently fewer than beta-chain detections among the sequences.

Stated time point: sample taken at primary tumor resection. The cohort: roughly 72 early-stage, untreated non-small cell lung cancer patients. Whole RNA from tumor, nontumor lung or frozen PBMC was sequenced unsorted. This clonotype was seen ten or more times. The germline gives CDR1 SQVTM, CDR2 ANQGSEA. There are 12 residues in the CDR3. Trimming stripped 6 bases from V and 6 bases from J, with 15 bases between. Unique molecular identifiers tagged every individual TCR cDNA molecule. From the 5' RACE reads, TCRdb called clonotypes with MiXCR, one entry per CDR3 protein. This repertoire shows tens of thousands of distinct CDR3 sequences, about 12% found once; its top ten account for 35% to 45%.

This chain joins TRBV29-1 and TRBJ2-7, with D perhaps matching TRBD1 (6 bases). The material sequenced was PBMCs, taken at surgery. This receptor was obtained from a male donor with early-stage non-small cell lung cancer. The CDR3, as DNA: TGCAGCGTAACCCTGCAGGGGTTCGAGCAGTACTTC. Its translation: CSVTLQGFEQYF.